This entry lists 26 T cell receptor beta chains sequenced from one sample in a study of cytomegalovirus exposure and HLA in healthy donors. In the PCR, 60 Vbeta and 13 Jbeta primers were used. The data were produced by immunoSEQ multiplex PCR, yet TCRdb's version contains in-frame clones alone and is incomplete. The repertoire has 150,000 to 200,000 clones, approximately 12% of them found once; the top ten carry 7.8%. Sequencing input: PBMCs. Receptors were obtained from a man aged 45-65 years in good health and CMV-seropositive.

This clone was seen only a few times. The chain links TRBV30 to TRBJ2-7; TRBD1 might be the D (5 bases). V lost 0 bases and J 4 bases, leaving 10 bases between the germline ends. The CDR3 length is 13 residues. Germline V CDR1 and CDR2: GTSNPN, SVGIG (reference sequence). CDR3 residues: CAWSVQRGYEQYF. As DNA, the CDR3 is TGTGCCTGGAGTGTACAAAGGGGTTACGAGCAGTACTTC.

The chain carries TRBV5-1 and TRBJ2-2; D is possibly TRBD2 (6 bases). This CDR3 spans 15 amino acids. Trimming shortened V by 4 bases and J by 5 bases, and 15 bases separated the two germline ends. The germline CDR1 and CDR2 sequences are SGHRS and YFSETQ. The CDR3 reads CASSLGLPRTGELFF. The CDR3 DNA reads as TGCGCCAGCAGCCTGGGACTCCCGAGAACCGGGGAGCTGTTTTTT.

This clone has more than one count but fewer than ten. This sequence joins TRBV7-9 and TRBJ2-5, with 11 bases identical to TRBD2. With 3 bases clipped from V and 5 bases from J, the junction kept 5 bases outside the gene matches. Germline V gene data show CDR1 as SEHNR and CDR2 as FQNEAQ (reference sequence). The CDR3 has 15 amino acids. The chain's CDR3 is CASSFSGGAGETQYF. The DNA for the CDR3 is TGTGCCAGCAGCTTTAGCGGGGGGGCCGGGGAGACCCAGTACTTC.

This clone was seen a handful of times. This chain links TRBV11-2 with TRBJ2-7; 10 bases are a match to TRBD2. Losses at the gene ends were 2 bases for V and 4 bases for J; bases not matched to a gene: 2. There are 14 residues in the CDR3. Germline loops: CDR1 SGHAT, CDR2 FQNNGV. As DNA, the CDR3 is TGTGCCAGCAGCTTATCTAGCGGGGGATACGAGCAGTACTTC. Translating it yields CASSLSSGGYEQYF.

This chain uses TRBV2 with TRBJ2-3, with TRBD1 identical over 8 bases. Germline lookup yields CDR1 SNHLY and CDR2 FYNNEI. The CDR3 is 14 residues long. After removal of 5 bases from V and 4 bases from J, the junction contained 5 bases not matched to a gene. The CDR3 coding sequence is TGTGCCAGCAGTCCGGACAGGGTCGCAGATACGCAGTATTTT. Translated: CASSPDRVADTQYF.

The rearrangement links TRBV4-3 to TRBJ2-3; 8 positions agree with TRBD1. The ends lost 4 bases at V and 2 bases at J; junction bases unmatched: 2. Per germline, CDR1 LGHNA and CDR2 YSLEER. The CDR3 has 14 amino acids. CDR3 in DNA: TGCGCCAGCAGCCGGACAGGGCTCACAGATACGCAGTATTTT. Translated: CASSRTGLTDTQYF.

This clone was seen a handful of times. The V call is TRBV30, the J call TRBJ1-6; unclear D gene. Germline assignment: CDR1 GTSNPN and CDR2 SVGIG (reference sequence). With 3 bases removed from V and 9 bases from J, the gap between germline ends came to 15 bases. This CDR3 region has 14 residues. DNA for the CDR3: TGTGCCTGGAGGGAGTCGGGCGGAGGTTCACCCCTCCACTTT. Translated: CAWRESGGGSPLHF. Looking up the rest from reference TRBV30 and TRBJ1-6 gives the full variable domain: SQTIHQWPATLVQPVGSPLSLECTVEGTSNPNLYWYRQAAGRGLQLLFYSVGIGQISSEVPQNLSASRPQDRQFILSSKKLLLSDSGFYLCAWRESGGGSPLHFGNGTRLTVT.

This clone was seen only once. The junction departs from germline at one end; a sequencing error may be responsible. The same CDR3 is also encoded by other DNA sequences in this sample. CDR3 in amino acids: CASSLGTGNEKLFF. For the CDR3, the DNA is TGTGCCAGCAGCCTCGGGACAGGGAATGAAAAACTGTTCTTT. The V call is TRBV13, the J call TRBJ1-4; TRBD1 agrees at 9 bases. Germline-derived CDR1 and CDR2 are PRHDT and FYEKMQ (reference sequence). CDR3 length: 14 amino acids. The full variable domain, with the rest looked up from reference TRBV13 and TRBJ1-4, is AAGVIQSPRHLIKEKRETATLKCYPIPRHDTVYWYQQGPGQDPQFLISFYEKMQSDKGSIPDRFSAQQFSDYHSELNMSSLELGDSALYFCASSLGTGNEKLFFGSGTQLSVL.

This clone was found a few times. The rearrangement links TRBV6-5 to TRBJ1-2; tentatively, D is TRBD1 (5 bases). V lost 2 bases to trimming and J lost 6 bases, with 13 bases between them. Germline V gene data show CDR1 as MNHEY and CDR2 as SVGAGI. The CDR3 covers 14 residues. This CDR3 reads CASSYRQWAHGYTF. The CDR3 DNA reads as TGTGCCAGCAGTTACCGACAGTGGGCCCATGGCTACACCTTC.

This chain links TRBV5-4 with TRBJ2-3; 11 bases map to TRBD2. This CDR3 is built from 15 residues. Germline assignment: CDR1 SGHNT and CDR2 YYREEE (reference sequence). V shed 4 bases, J shed 2 bases, and the junction held 3 bases outside the gene matches. The CDR3 loop is CASSKTSGVTDTQYF. The CDR3, as DNA: TGTGCCAGCAGCAAGACTAGCGGGGTCACAGATACGCAGTATTTT.

This clone was seen more than once but under ten times. DNA of the CDR3: TGTGCCAGCCGCCTCGGACAGGGGGATGAGCAGTTCTTC. Its translation is CASRLGQGDEQFF. This chain uses TRBV28 with TRBJ2-1; the match to TRBD1 covers 10 bases. Germline assignment: CDR1 MDHEN and CDR2 SYDVKM. The CDR3 totals 13 residues. J was trimmed by 8 bases and V by 8 bases; bases with no gene match: 6.

This sequence joins TRBV19 and TRBJ1-1; D not resolved. Germline lookup yields CDR1 LNHDA and CDR2 SQIVND (reference sequence). V lost 1 base to trimming and J lost 6 bases, with 9 bases between them. The CDR3 runs to 13 residues. The CDR3 DNA follows: TGTGCCAGTAGTATAGGCCCGAGGGCTGAAGCTTTCTTT. Translation gives CASSIGPRAEAFF.

The chain combines TRBV7-2 with TRBJ2-7; possible D gene TRBD1, 6 bases. The V gene lost 3 bases and the J gene lost 1 base, with 19 bases spanning the gap. Germline V CDR1 and CDR2: SGHTA, FQGNSA. CDR3 length equals 17 residues. The CDR3 region has the DNA TGTGCCAGCAGCTTCGGACAGCACGTATACTCATCCTACGAGCAGTACTTC. Translated, it gives CASSFGQHVYSSYEQYF.

This clone was seen more than once but under ten times. The rearrangement uses TRBV4-3 and TRBJ1-2; TRBD1 matches at 8 bases. The CDR3 has 16 amino acids. The ends lost 4 bases at V and 7 bases at J; junction bases unmatched: 14. Germline V CDR1 and CDR2: LGHNA, YSLEER. The CDR3 DNA sequence: TGCGCCAGCAGCCTCTCCCTTGGACAGGGTACGGTTGGCTACACCTTC. Protein product: CASSLSLGQGTVGYTF.

This clone appeared a few times. The chain recombines TRBV19 with TRBJ1-5; 7 bases are shared with TRBD1. The CDR3 has 15 residues. CDR1 LNHDA and CDR2 SQIVND come from the germline V gene (reference sequence). The V segment lost 6 bases and the J segment 4 bases; nucleotides outside the gene matches: 9. CDR3 in amino acids: CASRPVGQPNQPQHF. The CDR3 nucleotides are TGTGCCAGTAGGCCCGTGGGACAGCCTAATCAGCCCCAGCATTTT.

The chain couples TRBV18 to TRBJ1-1; D unresolved. Deletions cut 3 bases from V and 3 bases from J, with 8 bases between. This CDR3 is 13 amino acids long. Germline V lookup: CDR1 KGHSH, CDR2 LQKENI. Here the CDR3 reads CASSPLQYTEAFF. CDR3 sequence (DNA): TGTGCCAGCTCACCGCTACAGTACACTGAAGCTTTCTTT.

The chain combines TRBV4-1 with TRBJ1-6, with 8 nucleotides matching TRBD1. CDR1 is MGHRA, CDR2 YSYEKL, per germline. V lost 2 bases and J lost 2; bases outside the gene matches: 5. There are 17 residues in the CDR3. CDR3 sequence reads: CASSQPDRVAYNSPLHF. CDR3 coding DNA: TGCGCCAGCAGCCAACCGGACAGGGTGGCCTATAATTCACCCCTCCACTTT.

This clone showed up just a few times. The chain has TRBV9 and TRBJ2-1; no reliable D call. Germline assignment: CDR1 SGDLS and CDR2 YYNGEE. The CDR3 length is 14 residues. V was trimmed by 5 bases and J by 3 bases, leaving 12 bases between them. CDR3 sequence reads: CASSRLGNYNEQFF. The CDR3 region has the DNA TGTGCCAGCAGTAGATTGGGCAACTACAATGAGCAGTTCTTC. Together with reference TRBV9 and TRBJ2-1, the CDR3 gives the full variable domain: DSGVTQTPKHLITATGQRVTLRCSPRSGDLSVYWYQQSLDQGLQFLIQYYNGEERAKGNILERFSAQQFPDLHSELNLSSLELGDSALYFCASSRLGNYNEQFFGPGTRLTVL.

This chain connects TRBV29-1 to TRBJ2-3, with 9 bases aligning to TRBD1. The CDR3 covers 15 residues. The V gene end was trimmed by 6 bases and the J gene end by 3 bases; junction bases not matched to a gene: 10. In germline, CDR1 is SQVTM, CDR2 ANQGSEA. In DNA, the CDR3 is TGCAGCGTCCCGGCCGAAGACAGGGGGACAGATACGCAGTATTTT. It yields the protein CSVPAEDRGTDTQYF.

The J gene is TRBJ2-7, the V gene TRBV5-4, with a weak D call TRBD2 (5 bases). Between the trimmed V and J ends, which lost 6 bases and 3 bases, there was a span of 16 bases. The CDR3 sequence is 14 residues long. Germline lookup yields CDR1 SGHNT and CDR2 YYREEE (reference sequence). The CDR3 coding sequence is TGTGCCAGCACCGGTGGGCAGCGGAGCTACGAGCAGTACGTC. It specifies CASTGGQRSYEQYV.

CDR3 in DNA: TGTGCCAGCAGTTTAATACAGTACGAGCAGTACTTC. This encodes CASSLIQYEQYF. This chain uses TRBV28 with TRBJ2-7; D ambiguous. CDR1 and CDR2 from the germline V gene are MDHEN and SYDVKM. This CDR3 has 12 residues. V shed 2 bases and J shed 4 bases, with 6 bases lying between them.

The genes are TRBV11-3 and TRBJ1-6, with 7 bases identical to TRBD1. The J segment lost 18 bases and the V segment lost 1 base, leaving 9 bases of the junction unmatched. The CDR3 totals 13 residues. Germline CDR1 is SGHNT and CDR2 is YENEEA. In DNA form, the CDR3 reads TGTGCCAGCAGCTTAGGGGTTCGGGACAGCCCCCACTTT. Protein product: CASSLGVRDSPHF.

The CDR3 nucleotides read TGTGCCAGCAGTCGGACAGGGGGCAGAGAGACCCAGTACTTC. This sequence encodes CASSRTGGRETQYF. This rearrangement joins TRBV6-6 to TRBJ2-5; 11 nucleotides line up with TRBD1. The junction had 3 bases not matched to a gene; V was cut back by 5 bases and J by 4 bases. Germline V CDR1 and CDR2: MNHNY, SVGAGI (reference sequence). The CDR3 loop spans 14 amino acids.

This clone was detected a few times. In the same sample, other DNA sequences code for this CDR3. The chain joins TRBV5-1 to TRBJ2-5; 7 nucleotides match TRBD2. This CDR3 comprises 15 residues. Germline V gene lookup returns CDR1 SGHRS and CDR2 YFSETQ. The trim removed 1 base at V and 4 bases at J, leaving 7 bases unmatched. For the CDR3, the DNA is TGCGCCAGCAGCTTGAGAGATGGGAGGGCAGAGACCCAGTACTTC. Its protein is CASSLRDGRAETQYF.

This sequence joins TRBV5-4 and TRBJ1-2; 7 positions match TRBD1. The CDR3 covers 15 residues. V lost 1 base and J lost 7; bases outside the gene matches: 10. From germline, CDR1 is SGHNT and CDR2 YYREEE (reference sequence). The CDR3 DNA follows: TGTGCCAGCAGCTTGATCGCAGGGGGAGGAGGTGGCTACACCTTC. This translates into CASSLIAGGGGGYTF.

The chain recombines TRBV5-6 with TRBJ2-7; no reliable D call. CDR1 is SGHDT, CDR2 YYEEEE, per germline. Trimming removed 2 bases from V and 2 bases from J, with 5 bases in between. The CDR3 covers 12 residues. The CDR3 loop is CASSFQTYEQYF. CDR3 nucleotides: TGTGCCAGCAGCTTCCAGACCTACGAGCAGTACTTC.